This T cell receptor (beta chain) came from a study of shared T cell receptors in the human thymus. Germline V lookup: CDR1 SGHRS, CDR2 YFSETQ. The V end lost 1 base, the J end lost 5 bases, and 18 bases lay between the germline ends. The CDR3 is made up of 16 amino acids. This clone was seen once. Repertoires were generated with immunoSEQ multiplex PCR, while TCRdb's copy carries only in-frame clones and drops some. The sample has approximately 760,000 clones, 70% to 90% seen once. This sample also belongs to another study, concerning human thymus T cells.

This chain uses TRBV5-1 with TRBJ2-5; D perhaps matches TRBD1 (5 bases). The receptor comes from a girl in the first two years of life with a congenital heart defect. The sample was thymocytes. CDR3 region: CASSLFAGSRKETQYF. The CDR3 DNA is TGCGCCAGCAGCTTGTTTGCAGGGTCCCGGAAGGAGACCCAGTACTTC.